The 30 T cell receptor beta chains listed next were all sequenced from one sample in a study of blood T cell repertoires in COVID-19. The method was immunoSEQ multiplex PCR; TCRdb's version includes in-frame clones alone and lacks a portion of them. Of roughly 160,000 clones in the sample, approximately 79% were seen once. The sample comprised peripheral blood. The receptors stem from a woman over 75 with acute or convalescent COVID-19.

The count of this clone is one. This chain uses TRBV24-1 with TRBJ1-6; D call uncertain. From germline, CDR1 is KGHDR and CDR2 SFDVKD. V lost 4 bases and J 8 bases, leaving 5 bases between the germline ends. The CDR3 runs 12 residues. In nucleotides, the CDR3 is TGTGCCACCAGTGACCCGGATTCACCCCTCCACTTT. It encodes CATSDPDSPLHF.

The rearrangement joins TRBV10-3 to TRBJ2-7, with 7 bases identical to TRBD1. Germline-derived CDR1 and CDR2 are ENHRY and SYGVKD. V was pared by 2 bases and J by 4 bases, with 11 bases of the junction left unmatched. The CDR3 is made up of 16 amino acids. Here the CDR3 reads CAISEDPTGELYEQYF. CDR3 in DNA: TGTGCCATCAGTGAGGATCCTACAGGGGAGTTGTACGAGCAGTACTTC.

This clone was observed a single time. V is TRBV5-1 and J is TRBJ2-2; D is unresolved. From germline, CDR1 is SGHRS and CDR2 YFSETQ. V lost 1 base to trimming and J lost 6 bases, with 13 bases between them. The CDR3 has 15 amino acids. The CDR3 bases are TGCGCCAGCAGCTTGCTGACCCTGGGCGCCGGGGAGCTGTTTTTT. This encodes CASSLLTLGAGELFF. Combining the CDR3 with reference TRBV5-1 and TRBJ2-2 gives the whole variable domain KAGVTQTPRYLIKTRGQQVTLSCSPISGHRSVSWYQQTPGQGLQFLFEYFSETQRNKGNFPGRFSGRQFSNSRSEMNVSTLELGDSALYLCASSLLTLGAGELFFGEGSRLTVL.

The CDR3: CASSSAQGEDGYTF. The CDR3 DNA reads TGTGCCAGCAGTTCCGCCCAGGGGGAGGATGGCTACACCTTC. The V call is TRBV6-2 or TRBV6-3, the J call TRBJ1-2, with 7 nucleotides matching TRBD1. Germline V gives CDR1 MNHEY, CDR2 SVGEGT. Trimming at V came to 4 bases and at J to 6 bases, leaving 8 bases not matched to a gene. The CDR3 contains 14 residues.

The V gene is TRBV7-2, the J gene TRBJ2-7; D is possibly TRBD2 (6 bases). Between the trimmed V and J ends, which lost 2 bases and 3 bases, there was a span of 14 bases. The CDR3 consists of 15 residues. Germline-derived CDR1 and CDR2 are SGHTA and FQGNSA. This CDR3 is CASSLSGGRSYEQYF. The CDR3 DNA is TGTGCCAGCAGCTTATCAGGAGGGAGAAGCTACGAGCAGTACTTC.

The rearrangement links TRBV5-1 to TRBJ1-5, with D uncertain. CDR3 length: 14 amino acids. V dropped 0 bases and J dropped 7 bases, with 11 bases sitting between them. CDR1 and CDR2 from the germline V gene are SGHRS and YFSETQ. CDR3 amino acids: CASSLAAGGQPQHF. The CDR3 DNA reads as TGCGCCAGCAGCTTGGCGGCAGGCGGGCAGCCCCAGCATTTT.

This sequence joins TRBV3-1 (or the pseudogene TRBV3-2) and TRBJ2-5, with 13 positions matching TRBD2. This CDR3 comprises 17 residues. Germline lookup yields CDR1 LGHDT and CDR2 YNNKEL (reference sequence). Trimming removed 1 base from V and 2 bases from J; junction bases left unmatched: 4. CDR3 DNA sequence: TGTGCCAGCAGCCAAGGGACTAGCGGGAGTGGGCAAGAGACCCAGTACTTC. Its protein product is CASSQGTSGSGQETQYF.

This chain connects TRBV7-8 to TRBJ2-2, with 14 bases that match TRBD2. The CDR3 has 17 residues. Germline values: CDR1 SGHVS, CDR2 FQNEAQ. Losses at the gene ends were 5 bases for V and 3 bases for J; bases not matched to a gene: 5. The CDR3 coding sequence is TGTGCCAGCAGCCTAGGGACTAGCGGGAGACACACCGGGGAGCTGTTTTTT. Its protein product is CASSLGTSGRHTGELFF.

The V and J genes are TRBV18 and TRBJ2-5; TRBD2 matches at 7 bases. Germline values: CDR1 KGHSH, CDR2 LQKENI. The CDR3 has 13 amino acids. The V gene end was trimmed by 0 bases and the J gene end by 7 bases; junction bases not matched to a gene: 2. The CDR3 region is CASSPPGEGTQYF. The DNA of the CDR3 is TGTGCCAGCTCACCACCAGGGGAGGGGACCCAGTACTTC. Using reference TRBV18 and TRBJ2-5 for the parts outside the CDR3, the full variable domain is NAGVMQNPRHLVRRRGQEARLRCSPMKGHSHVYWYRQLPEEGLKFMVYLQKENIIDESGMPKERFSAEFPKEGPSILRIQQVVRGDSAAYFCASSPPGEGTQYFGPGTRLLVL.

The chain recombines TRBV7-9 with TRBJ2-7; 10 bases agree with TRBD1. This CDR3 region has 15 residues. Trimming cost V 2 bases and J 6 bases; bases outside gene matches: 7. Germline CDR1 SEHNR, CDR2 FQNEAQ (reference sequence). The CDR3 spells CASSLTGQGNSEQYF. In DNA form, the CDR3 reads TGTGCCAGCAGCTTAACGGGACAGGGGAATTCCGAGCAGTACTTC.

This clone was picked up a small number of times. The chain couples TRBV5-1 to TRBJ2-7; TRBD1 is a possible D gene (6 bases). Germline CDR1 SGHRS, CDR2 YFSETQ. The CDR3 has 12 amino acids. V lost 1 base and J lost 13, with 15 bases in between. The CDR3 loop reads CASSLTKDSFYF. In DNA form, the CDR3 reads TGCGCCAGCAGCTTGACAAAGGACAGTTTTTACTTC.

V gene TRBV2 combines with J gene TRBJ1-1; D is perhaps TRBD1 (5 bases). The CDR3 is made up of 11 amino acids. The V end was cut by 8 bases, the J end by 10 bases, with 14 bases between. Germline CDR1 and CDR2: SNHLY and FYNNEI. CDR3 coding DNA: TGTGCCAGCCGACAGAGGTTCGGAGCTTTCTTT. The encoded protein is CASRQRFGAFF.

Of note for this clone: One base away lies a much larger clone, so this may be a sequencing read error. This sequence joins TRBV10-2 and TRBJ1-5; D not resolved. Germline CDR1 WSHSY, CDR2 SAAADI. Trimming pared 0 bases from V and 4 bases from J, leaving 4 bases between. The CDR3 loop spans 13 amino acids. This CDR3 is CASSESRNQPQHF. In DNA, the CDR3 is TGCGCCAGCAGTGAGTCGAGGAATCAGCCCCAGCATTTT.

This clone was recorded a few times. This rearrangement joins TRBV24-1 to TRBJ1-2, with D unclear. Germline V gene sequence: CDR1 KGHDR, CDR2 SFDVKD. The ends were cut back, 1 base at V and 8 bases at J, with 4 bases in the middle. The CDR3 extends over 11 amino acids. The CDR3 here is CATSDFAGYTF. The CDR3 DNA reads TGTGCCACCAGTGATTTCGCGGGCTACACCTTC.

This chain joins TRBV15 and TRBJ2-1; a weak D match, TRBD1 (7 bases). V was cut by 0 bases and J by 7 bases, with 16 bases left in between. The CDR3 is 16 amino acids. Germline lookup yields CDR1 LNHNV and CDR2 YYDKDF (reference sequence). The CDR3 loop reads CATSRDLRQGGNEQFF. The CDR3 DNA sequence: TGTGCCACCAGCAGAGATCTCCGGCAGGGGGGAAATGAGCAGTTCTTC. Full variable domain (outside the CDR3, taken from reference TRBV15 and TRBJ2-1): DAMVIQNPRYQVTQFGKPVTLSCSQTLNHNVMYWYQQKSSQAPKLLFHYYDKDFNNEADTPDNFQSRRPNTSFCFLDIRSPGLGDTAMYLCATSRDLRQGGNEQFFGPGTRLTVL.

There are a few counts of this clone. This chain uses TRBV6-5 with TRBJ1-1; TRBD1 is a possible D gene (6 bases). The germline gives CDR1 MNHEY, CDR2 SVGAGI. V lost 5 bases, J lost 5 bases, and 9 bases lay in between. CDR3 size: 12 residues. The CDR3 bases are TGTGCCAGCAGTAATACAGGGACTGAAGCTTTCTTT. Protein sequence: CASSNTGTEAFF.

The gene calls are TRBV28 and TRBJ2-1, with 8 bases aligning to TRBD2. The CDR3 covers 16 residues. The V gene's germline CDR1 is MDHEN and CDR2 SYDVKM. V was pared by 6 bases and J by 7 bases, with 14 bases of the junction left unmatched. DNA of the CDR3: TGTGCCAGCAGCCCAGCGGGGCCCGGGACTAGAAATGAGCAGTTCTTC. Protein product: CASSPAGPGTRNEQFF. The complete variable domain, with remaining parts taken from reference TRBV28 and TRBJ2-1, reads DVKVTQSSRYLVKRTGEKVFLECVQDMDHENMFWYRQDPGLGLRLIYFSYDVKMKEKGDIPEGYSVSREKKERFSLILESASTNQTSMYLCASSPAGPGTRNEQFFGPGTRLTVL.

This chain links TRBV5-1 with TRBJ2-7, with TRBD1 matching over 8 bases. The CDR3 is made up of 13 amino acids. The V and J ends lost 4 bases and 5 bases, in that order; junction bases with no gene match: 5. Germline CDR1 reads SGHRS; CDR2 reads YFSETQ. The CDR3 region is CASSQGAGNEQYF. For the CDR3, the DNA is TGCGCCAGCAGCCAGGGGGCAGGGAACGAGCAGTACTTC.

The chain links TRBV19 to TRBJ2-1; D is perhaps TRBD2 (5 bases). Germline V gene sequence: CDR1 LNHDA, CDR2 SQIVND (reference sequence). The CDR3 is made up of 11 amino acids. V was shortened by 4 bases and J by 10 bases, with 8 bases between the two germline ends. The DNA of the CDR3 is TGTGCCAGTAGTAATAGCGCCGAGCAGTTCTTC. Its translation: CASSNSAEQFF. The entire variable domain, with the rest obtained from reference TRBV19 and TRBJ2-1, is as follows: DGGITQSPKYLFRKEGQNVTLSCEQNLNHDAMYWYRQDPGQGLRLIYYSQIVNDFQKGDIAEGYSVSREKKESFPLTVTSAQKNPTAFYLCASSNSAEQFFGPGTRLTVL.

The gene calls are TRBV5-5 and TRBJ1-3; D is undetermined. Germline CDR1 and CDR2: SGHKS and YYEKEE (reference sequence). The CDR3 extends over 15 amino acids. V lost 4 bases to trimming and J lost 3 bases, with 14 bases between them. The CDR3 region has the DNA TGTGCCAGCAGCCGCGGAGGTCCAGGTGGAAACACCATATATTTT. It translates to CASSRGGPGGNTIYF. Based on the CDR3 plus reference TRBV5-5 and TRBJ1-3, the full variable domain is DAGVTQSPTHLIKTRGQQVTLRCSPISGHKSVSWYQQVLGQGPQFIFQYYEKEERGRGNFPDRFSARQFPNYSSELNVNALLLGDSALYLCASSRGGPGGNTIYFGEGSWLTVV.

The chain has TRBV29-1 and TRBJ2-7; weak D call: TRBD1 (5 bases). This CDR3 spans 11 amino acids. CDR1 and CDR2 from the germline V gene are SQVTM and ANQGSEA. CDR3 sequence reads: CNQTESYEQYF. Written as DNA, the CDR3 is TGCAACCAGACAGAATCCTACGAGCAGTACTTC.

The chain links TRBV27 to TRBJ2-2; the D gene is possibly TRBD1 (6 bases). Germline CDR1 and CDR2: MNHEY and SMNVEV (reference sequence). Trimming took off 3 bases at V and 1 base at J, with 15 bases between the two ends. This CDR3 is 17 amino acids long. The CDR3 spells CASSFISGTLNTGELFF. The CDR3 region has the DNA TGTGCCAGCAGTTTTATATCGGGGACATTGAACACCGGGGAGCTGTTTTTT.

The chain uses TRBV6-1 and TRBJ1-1; TRBD1 is a possible D gene (6 bases). The CDR3 runs 14 residues. V lost 2 bases and J lost 2, with 9 bases in between. Germline V gene sequence: CDR1 MNHNS, CDR2 SASEGT. This CDR3 reads CASSEQGGNTEAFF. CDR3 coding DNA: TGTGCCAGCAGTGAACAAGGGGGAAACACTGAAGCTTTCTTT.

This clone was found once. The CDR3 reads CASSPGTGAIEPQHF. CDR3 bases: TGTGCCAGCAGCCCCGGGACAGGGGCCATTGAGCCCCAGCATTTT. The chain has TRBV7-9 and TRBJ1-5; the match to TRBD1 covers 10 bases. Germline values: CDR1 SEHNR, CDR2 FQNEAQ (reference sequence). The CDR3 is 15 residues long. V trimming: 5 bases; J trimming: 8 bases; junction bases outside the gene matches: 9.

This clone was picked up a small number of times. The genes are TRBV28 and TRBJ2-7, with 8 bases matching TRBD1. The CDR3 length is 14 residues. Losses at the gene ends were 2 bases for V and 6 bases for J; bases not matched to a gene: 6. Germline V gives CDR1 MDHEN, CDR2 SYDVKM. The CDR3 DNA sequence: TGTGCCAGCAGTTTACGGCAGGGGGCCGGCGAGCAGTACTTC. It codes for CASSLRQGAGEQYF.

The chain has TRBV10-1 and TRBJ1-6; 9 bases line up with TRBD1. The germline CDR1 and CDR2 sequences are WNHNN and SYGVQD (reference sequence). This CDR3 spans 12 amino acids. The V segment lost 5 bases and the J segment 13 bases; nucleotides outside the gene matches: 3. DNA of the CDR3: TGCGCCAGCAGTCGGGACAGGGAGCCCCTCCACTTT. It is translated as CASSRDREPLHF.

This clone was seen just once. The chain has TRBV29-1 and TRBJ2-5; D may be TRBD1 (5 bases). Looked up from germline, CDR1 is SQVTM and CDR2 is ANQGSEA. The V and J ends lost 7 bases and 4 bases respectively, with 22 bases between them. This CDR3 has 15 amino acids. CDR3 protein: CSANPNLGRAETQYF. The CDR3 region has the DNA TGCAGCGCAAACCCGAACCTAGGCAGGGCAGAGACCCAGTACTTC.

The chain has TRBV27 and TRBJ2-1, with TRBD2 matching 10 bases. CDR1 and CDR2 from the germline V gene are MNHEY and SMNVEV (reference sequence). The CDR3 is 16 amino acids. V lost 5 bases to trimming and J lost 4 bases; unmatched junction nucleotides: 8. The CDR3 DNA reads as TGTGCCAGCAGTAGTTGGGGGACTAGCGAATACAATGAGCAGTTCTTC. It translates to CASSSWGTSEYNEQFF.

This chain links TRBV28 with TRBJ2-7, with 7 nucleotides matching TRBD1. CDR1 and CDR2 (germline): MDHEN, SYDVKM. Losses at the gene ends were 6 bases for V and 7 bases for J; bases not matched to a gene: 6. CDR3 length equals 12 residues. CDR3 bases: TGTGCCAGCAGAGGTAACAGGGGTGAGCAGTACTTC. This codes for CASRGNRGEQYF.

V and J are TRBV11-2 and TRBJ2-3; 13 nucleotides line up with TRBD2. Unmatched junction bases numbered 9, after V lost 5 bases and J lost 1 base. Germline lookup yields CDR1 SGHAT and CDR2 FQNNGV. The length of the CDR3 is 18 residues. The CDR3 DNA follows: TGTGCCAGCAGCCCCCAAGGACTAGCGGGAGAAGGCACAGATACGCAGTATTTT. It encodes CASSPQGLAGEGTDTQYF.